A selection of T cell receptor beta chains follows, all from one sample in a study of OX40 agonist ivuxolimab in advanced cancers. Assay used: immunoSEQ multiplex PCR; TCRdb lists only in-frame clones, some missing. The table includes 35,000 to 50,000 clones, over 75% detected once. This specimen was CD4+ or CD8+ T cells sorted from blood, taken in a trial of the OX40 agonist ivuxolimab. The receptors shown here come from an adult with an advanced solid tumor such as melanoma, head and neck, liver or kidney cancer. The CDR3 runs from the conserved cysteine through the conserved F or W. A D gene is named only where the DNA matches it firmly. The size field is filled for only some rows; it gives once, few, many or a size class.

d_call	clone_size	cdr3_length	v_call	j_call	cdr3_nt	cdr3_aa
.	.	14	TRBV7-2	TRBJ2-1	TGTGCCAGCACCGACGGGCTAGTAGGAGATGAGCAGTTCTTC	CASTDGLVGDEQFF
.	.	16	TRBV19	TRBJ2-1	TGTGCCAGTAGTAAACGTTCCGGCCCCTCCTACAATGAGCAGTTCTTC	CASSKRSGPSYNEQFF
TRBD1	.	14	TRBV28	TRBJ1-2	TGTGCCAGCAGTTCCGGACAGGGATCCTATGGCTACACCTTC	CASSSGQGSYGYTF
TRBD1	.	15	TRBV18	TRBJ1-2	TGTGCCAGCTCACCATACCAGACAGGGAACTATGGCTACACCTTC	CASSPYQTGNYGYTF
.	.	13	TRBV4-1	TRBJ2-7	TGCGCCAGCAGCCCTAACCGACGGGACGAGCAGTACTTC	CASSPNRRDEQYF
.	.	13	TRBV7-9	TRBJ1-2	TGTGCCAGCAGCTTAGGGGAAAACTATGGCTACACCTTC	CASSLGENYGYTF
TRBD2	few	17	TRBV11-1	TRBJ2-1	TGTGCCAGCAGCTTAGCCAGCGGGGGTATTAACTACAATGAGCAGTTCTTC	CASSLASGGINYNEQFF
TRBD1	.	14	TRBV9	TRBJ1-1	TGTGCCAGCAGCGCCCGGGAGGGGGCGACTGAAGCTTTCTTT	CASSAREGATEAFF
TRBD2	.	13	TRBV11-2	TRBJ2-1	TGTGCCAGCAGCTCGGGACTAGCCCCTGAGCAGTTCTTC	CASSSGLAPEQFF
TRBD2	.	17	TRBV5-1	TRBJ2-2	TGCGCCAGCAGCCCAGGACTAGCGGGCCTGAACACCGGGGAGCTGTTTTTT	CASSPGLAGLNTGELFF
TRBD1	.	13	TRBV27	TRBJ1-1	TGTGCCAGCAGTTACCCAGGGGGTACTGAAGCTTTCTTT	CASSYPGGTEAFF
.	few	12	TRBV2	TRBJ1-1	TGTGCCAGCAGTGAAGGTACTCCAGAAGCTTTCTTT	CASSEGTPEAFF
.	.	14	TRBV5-4	TRBJ1-3	TGTGCCAGCAGTCTTCCCAGCTCTGGAAACACCATATATTTT	CASSLPSSGNTIYF
.	.	15	TRBV5-1	TRBJ1-6	TGCGCCAGCAGCCTAGATACAGAAGATAATTCACCCCTCCACTTT	CASSLDTEDNSPLHF
.	.	12	TRBV6-6	TRBJ2-3	TGTGCCAGCACAAAGGAGACAGATACGCAGTATTTT	CASTKETDTQYF
.	.	16	TRBV4-2	TRBJ1-5	TGTGCCAGCAGCCGGGATGGGGGGGCGAGCAATCAGCCCCAGCATTTT	CASSRDGGASNQPQHF
.	.	13	TRBV7-6	TRBJ2-5	TGTGCCAGCAGCTTAGGTATAAGGGAGACCCAGTACTTC	CASSLGIRETQYF
TRBD1	.	15	TRBV7-2	TRBJ2-7	TGTGCCAGCAGTGACGACAGGGGGGGAGCCTACGAGCAGTACTTC	CASSDDRGGAYEQYF
.	.	13	TRBV5-1	TRBJ1-2	TGCGCCAGCAGCTTGGGACAGAACTATGGCTACACCTTC	CASSLGQNYGYTF
.	.	14	TRBV7-9	TRBJ1-1	TGTGCCAGCAGCTTCGGATCTAAGAACACTGAAGCTTTCTTT	CASSFGSKNTEAFF
TRBD1	.	13	TRBV29-1	TRBJ1-1	TGCAGCGCTCAGGGACAGTGGAACACTGAAGCTTTCTTT	CSAQGQWNTEAFF
.	.	15	TRBV5-1	TRBJ2-4	TGCGCCAGCAGCTCGGGCGGGACTCAATGGAACATTCAGTACTTC	CASSSGGTQWNIQYF
.	.	17	TRBV5-4	TRBJ1-1	TGTGCCAGCAGCATGCCGGGGTCGTCGGAGGGGTACACTGAAGCTTTCTTT	CASSMPGSSEGYTEAFF
.	.	13	TRBV7-6	TRBJ2-7	TGTGCCAGCAGCGGTAGCGGAACCTACGAGCAGTACTTC	CASSGSGTYEQYF
.	.	17	TRBV5-6	TRBJ2-5	TGTGCCAGCAGCTGGAAGAGGATGGGACAACCGCTAGAGACCCAGTACTTC	CASSWKRMGQPLETQYF
.	.	13	TRBV5-1	TRBJ1-1	TGCGCCAGCAGCTTGCTCGGGGACACTGAAGCTTTCTTT	CASSLLGDTEAFF
.	few	13	TRBV15	TRBJ1-2	TGTGCCACCAGCAGAGTGCTCAACTATGGCTACACCTTC	CATSRVLNYGYTF
.	few	14	TRBV29-1	TRBJ1-5	TGCAGCGTTGAAGGGGCAGGAGGCAATCAGCCCCAGCATTTT	CSVEGAGGNQPQHF
.	once	14	TRBV5-1	TRBJ2-3	TGCGCCAGCAGCTTGGCGGTAGGCGCAGATACGCAGTATTTT	CASSLAVGADTQYF
.	.	15	TRBV27	TRBJ1-1	TGTGCCAGCAGTTCCCCCCCTCAGGGGTCGAATGAAGCTTTCTTT	CASSSPPQGSNEAFF
.	.	13	TRBV6-5	TRBJ2-7	TGTGCCAGCGGGGTGGCAGGGGTGGGGGAGCAGTACTTC	CASGVAGVGEQYF
.	.	15	TRBV11-2	TRBJ2-1	TGTGCCAGCAGCTTAGAGGTGTTAGCTCACAATGAGCAGTTCTTC	CASSLEVLAHNEQFF
TRBD2	.	18	TRBV7-3	TRBJ2-6	TGTGCCAGCAGCCCTAGTGGGGGGACTAACTCTGGGGCCAACGTCCTGACTTTC	CASSPSGGTNSGANVLTF
.	.	14	TRBV30	TRBJ1-5	TGTGCCTGGAGATATGGAGGGATGGATCAGCCCCAGCATTTT	CAWRYGGMDQPQHF
TRBD2	.	16	TRBV5-4	TRBJ2-1	TGTGCCAGCAGCTTGGTAGCGGGAGGGCGGTCCAATGAGCAGTTCTTC	CASSLVAGGRSNEQFF
TRBD1	.	14	TRBV7-2	TRBJ1-6	TGTGCCAGCAGCTTGGGACAGCTTAATTCACCCCTCCACTTT	CASSLGQLNSPLHF
TRBD2	.	16	TRBV5-4	TRBJ2-5	TGTGCCAGCAGCCCCGGGACTAGCGGGAGGGAAGAGACCCAGTACTTC	CASSPGTSGREETQYF